This T cell receptor (beta chain) was captured by sequencing in a study of blood T cell repertoires in COVID-19. Across the study: Whether acute or convalescent, the COVID-19 samples came from the United States, Italy and Spain. The cDNA or gDNA used as material had been derived from T cells, B-cell-depleted T cells, or PBMCs.

In the authors' workflow: Reference gene primers were amplified, and this amplification served to estimate nucleated cell counts. Assay: immunoSEQ multiplex PCR; the TCRdb copy retains only in-frame clones and omits some. Clone size and the V and J calls come from that table; the DNA yielded D and trimming. The sample yields under 200,000 clones, 80% to 95% seen once. The material sequenced was peripheral blood. The TCR sequence derives from a man aged 50-59 years with acute or convalescent COVID-19.

CDR3 amino acids: CATRFYRGEKLFF. The CDR3 DNA follows: TGTGCCACCCGGTTCTACAGGGGTGAAAAACTGTTTTTT. The chain is built from TRBV6-5 and TRBJ1-4, with TRBD1 matching 7 bases. The CDR3 length is 13 residues. With V trimmed by 10 bases and J by 7 bases, 9 bases remained unmatched. Germline CDR1 reads MNHEY; CDR2 reads SVGAGI.